This is a list of T cell receptor beta chains from one sample in a study of blood T cell repertoires in COVID-19. Produced via immunoSEQ multiplex PCR; TCRdb's table is partial and in-frame only. This sample yields approximately 210,000 clones, of which 86% are seen a single time; around 2.2% belongs to the top ten. The sequencing sample was made of peripheral blood. The receptors were gathered from a man aged 25 to 40 who had recovered from COVID-19. Each CDR3 is given without its conserved first and last residue.

v_gene: TRBV7-8
len: 12
j_gene: TRBJ2-3
CDR3aa: ASSPGLASDTQY

v_gene: TRBV18
len: 15
j_gene: TRBJ1-4
CDR3aa: ASSPSLGGTGDEKLF

v_gene: TRBV19
len: 12
j_gene: TRBJ2-3
CDR3aa: ATGQDPSTDTQY

v_gene: TRBV4-2
len: 13
j_gene: TRBJ2-1
CDR3aa: ASSQDGRGAGEQF

v_gene: TRBV10-3
len: 13
j_gene: TRBJ1-3
CDR3aa: AIRGVGQGSGTIY

v_gene: TRBV2
len: 12
j_gene: TRBJ1-1
CDR3aa: ASSWDRGNTEAF

v_gene: TRBV6-1
len: 14
j_gene: TRBJ1-3
CDR3aa: ASSGDYTGAGNTIY

v_gene: TRBV27
len: 9
j_gene: TRBJ2-1
CDR3aa: ASSPDNEQF

v_gene: TRBV1
len: 12
j_gene: TRBJ1-2
CDR3aa: TSSRGTDLDGYT

v_gene: TRBV27
len: 12
j_gene: TRBJ1-5
CDR3aa: ASASGTGGPPQH

v_gene: TRBV5-1
len: 14
j_gene: TRBJ2-7
CDR3aa: ASSLGPQDRGNEQY